This T cell receptor (beta chain) was observed in a study of monozygotic twins with inflammatory bowel disease. Study-wide points: Backing was not found for a single strong signal or clonotype associated with IBD. For IBD patients, clonotypes shared with others were fewer than for healthy twins, especially with disease activity.

Per donor, about 2.5 ml of blood was collected and frozen. cDNA was produced in eight separate reactions per sample. TCRdb reprocessed the 5' RACE reads and stores each CDR3 protein as one record, lacking DNA. The sample totals 300,000 to 450,000 distinct CDR3 sequences. CDR3 size: 17 residues. CDR1 is SGHTA, CDR2 FQGNSA, per germline. About this clonotype: As yet, its antigen is unknown.

The receptor comes from a human donor with ulcerative colitis or Crohn's disease, or a healthy co-twin of an affected twin (not recorded which). The chain uses TRBV7-2 and TRBJ1-1; TCRdb designates TRBD1, a call that cannot be tested without DNA. Sequenced input: blood. The CDR3 here is CASSSPGTGGISTEAFF.